A selection of T cell receptor beta chains follows, all from one sample in a study of T cell responses to AZD1222 COVID-19 vaccine. The assay was immunoSEQ multiplex PCR, and TCRdb's table has in-frame clones only and misses some. The table shows tens of thousands of clones, with more than 70% occurring only once. The material was peripheral blood, obtained on day 0 of AZD1222 vaccination. These receptors were obtained from an adult in good health. CDR3s include the opening cysteine and the closing phenylalanine or tryptophan. Each record gives: J gene, D gene, clone size, V gene, CDR3 DNA, CDR3 protein. D genes are given only for firm matches. Size is omitted from some rows. Given values are once, few, many or a class for expanded clones.

j_call: TRBJ2-2; d_call: TRBD1; clone_size: NA; v_call: TRBV7-2; cdr3_nt: TGTGCCAGCAAAGGGGGCAGGAACACCGGGGAGCTGTTTTTT; cdr3_aa: CASKGGRNTGELFF
j_call: TRBJ2-1; d_call: NA; clone_size: few; v_call: TRBV11-3; cdr3_nt: TGTGCCAGCAGCTTAGGAGGGCAGGACAATGAGCAGTTCTTC; cdr3_aa: CASSLGGQDNEQFF
j_call: TRBJ2-1; d_call: TRBD2; clone_size: NA; v_call: TRBV11-2; cdr3_nt: TGTGCCAGCAGCTTAGAGACTAGCGGGACCCTCTCCTACAATGAGCAGTTCTTC; cdr3_aa: CASSLETSGTLSYNEQFF
j_call: TRBJ2-2; d_call: NA; clone_size: NA; v_call: TRBV5-1; cdr3_nt: TGCGCCAGCAGCTTGCGAGGGTTCTTGGGCACCGGGGAGCTGTTTTTT; cdr3_aa: CASSLRGFLGTGELFF
j_call: TRBJ1-1; d_call: TRBD1; clone_size: NA; v_call: TRBV7-2; cdr3_nt: TGTGCCAGCAGCCTCCAGGGACAGGGAAAAACTGAAGCTTTCTTT; cdr3_aa: CASSLQGQGKTEAFF
j_call: TRBJ1-1; d_call: NA; clone_size: NA; v_call: TRBV3-1/TRBV3-2; cdr3_nt: TGTGCCAGCAGCGCAACAGGGTTGAACACTGAAGCTTTCTTT; cdr3_aa: CASSATGLNTEAFF
j_call: TRBJ1-4; d_call: NA; clone_size: NA; v_call: TRBV30; cdr3_nt: TGTGCCTGGAGTTGGAAGGGGCAGGGTGAAAAACTGTTTTTT; cdr3_aa: CAWSWKGQGEKLFF
j_call: TRBJ2-1; d_call: TRBD2; clone_size: once; v_call: TRBV9; cdr3_nt: TGTGCCAGCAGCGCCAAGCTAGCGGGGGCTTACAATGAGCAGTTCTTC; cdr3_aa: CASSAKLAGAYNEQFF
j_call: TRBJ1-5; d_call: NA; clone_size: large; v_call: TRBV3-1/TRBV3-2; cdr3_nt: TGTGCCAGCAGCCAAGATTGGGGTGGCAATCAGCCCCAGCATTTT; cdr3_aa: CASSQDWGGNQPQHF
j_call: TRBJ2-5; d_call: NA; clone_size: NA; v_call: TRBV25-1; cdr3_nt: TGTGCCAGCTCCCCCTCAGGGAGGATGAAAGAGACCCAGTACTTC; cdr3_aa: CASSPSGRMKETQYF
j_call: TRBJ2-1; d_call: TRBD1; clone_size: NA; v_call: TRBV29-1; cdr3_nt: TGCAGCGTGGGACAGTCGAGCTCCTACAATGAGCAGTTCTTC; cdr3_aa: CSVGQSSSYNEQFF
j_call: TRBJ2-5; d_call: NA; clone_size: NA; v_call: TRBV21-1; cdr3_nt: TGTGCCAGCCTCAAACCAGTCGGGGAGGAGACCCAGTACTTC; cdr3_aa: CASLKPVGEETQYF
j_call: TRBJ1-3; d_call: TRBD1; clone_size: NA; v_call: TRBV6-5; cdr3_nt: TGTGCCAGCCGAGGCGGGACAGGCTCTGGAAACACCATATATTTT; cdr3_aa: CASRGGTGSGNTIYF
j_call: TRBJ1-6; d_call: NA; clone_size: NA; v_call: TRBV11-1; cdr3_nt: TGTGCCAGCAGCTTAGAGCTGACAGGCGGATCACCCCTCCACTTT; cdr3_aa: CASSLELTGGSPLHF
j_call: TRBJ2-7; d_call: TRBD1; clone_size: NA; v_call: TRBV7-2; cdr3_nt: TGTGCCAGCAGACGAAATCAGGACAGGCTTGACACCAACGAGCAGTACTTC; cdr3_aa: CASRRNQDRLDTNEQYF
j_call: TRBJ2-1; d_call: NA; clone_size: NA; v_call: TRBV6-5; cdr3_nt: TGTGCCAGCAGTACCGGACTGTACAATGAGCAGTTCTTC; cdr3_aa: CASSTGLYNEQFF
j_call: TRBJ1-5; d_call: NA; clone_size: NA; v_call: TRBV30; cdr3_nt: TGTGCCTGGGGCAGACAGCTCAATCAGCCCCAGCATTTT; cdr3_aa: CAWGRQLNQPQHF
j_call: TRBJ1-6; d_call: NA; clone_size: few; v_call: TRBV11-1; cdr3_nt: TGTGCCAGCACCCGCGGGACGAGGGTGGAAAATTCACCCCTCCACTTT; cdr3_aa: CASTRGTRVENSPLHF
j_call: TRBJ2-7; d_call: NA; clone_size: once; v_call: TRBV6-5; cdr3_nt: TGTGCCAGCGGTATTAGGGCGGCGGGCGAGCAGTACTTC; cdr3_aa: CASGIRAAGEQYF
j_call: TRBJ1-2; d_call: NA; clone_size: NA; v_call: TRBV28; cdr3_nt: TGTGCCAGCAGGACCCCGGCAGGTGGCTACACCTTC; cdr3_aa: CASRTPAGGYTF
j_call: TRBJ1-2; d_call: NA; clone_size: NA; v_call: TRBV3-1/TRBV3-2; cdr3_nt: TGTGCCAGCAGCCCGGATGCTAACTATGGCTACACCTTC; cdr3_aa: CASSPDANYGYTF
j_call: TRBJ2-5; d_call: NA; clone_size: NA; v_call: TRBV3-1/TRBV3-2; cdr3_nt: TGTGCCAGCAGCCGGAGTCATCAGGTCACAGAGACCCAGTACTTC; cdr3_aa: CASSRSHQVTETQYF
j_call: TRBJ2-2; d_call: NA; clone_size: NA; v_call: TRBV5-1; cdr3_nt: TGCGCCAGCAGAGAGGACATTACCCTGGGCCGGGAGCTGTTTTTT; cdr3_aa: CASREDITLGRELFF
j_call: TRBJ2-5; d_call: NA; clone_size: NA; v_call: TRBV28; cdr3_nt: TGTGCCAGCAGTTTACAGATAAAGGAGACCCAGTACTTC; cdr3_aa: CASSLQIKETQYF
j_call: TRBJ2-1; d_call: NA; clone_size: NA; v_call: TRBV30; cdr3_nt: TGTGCCTGGAATAGGTTGCGAGGTGGAAATGAGCAGTTCTTC; cdr3_aa: CAWNRLRGGNEQFF